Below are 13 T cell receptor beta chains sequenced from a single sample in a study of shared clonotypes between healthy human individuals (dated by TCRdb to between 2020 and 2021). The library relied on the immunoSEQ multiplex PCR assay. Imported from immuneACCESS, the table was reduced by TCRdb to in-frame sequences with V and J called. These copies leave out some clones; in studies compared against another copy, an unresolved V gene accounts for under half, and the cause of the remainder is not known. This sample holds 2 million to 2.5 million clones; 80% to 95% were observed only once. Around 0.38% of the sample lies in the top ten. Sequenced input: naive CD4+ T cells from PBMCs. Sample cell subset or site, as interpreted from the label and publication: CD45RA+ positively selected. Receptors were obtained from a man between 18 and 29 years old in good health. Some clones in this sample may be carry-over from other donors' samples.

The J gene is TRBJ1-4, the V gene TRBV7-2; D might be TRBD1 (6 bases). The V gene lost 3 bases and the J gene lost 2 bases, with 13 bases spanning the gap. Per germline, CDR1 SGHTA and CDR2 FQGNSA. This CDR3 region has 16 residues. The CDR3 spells CASSFGGHSTNEKLFF. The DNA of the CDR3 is TGTGCCAGCAGCTTCGGGGGGCATTCGACTAATGAAAAACTGTTTTTT.

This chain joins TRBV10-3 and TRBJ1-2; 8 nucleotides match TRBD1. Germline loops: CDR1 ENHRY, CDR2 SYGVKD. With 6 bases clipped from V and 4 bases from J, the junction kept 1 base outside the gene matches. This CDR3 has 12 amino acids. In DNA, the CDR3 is TGTGCCATCAGCACAGGGGGCTATGGCTACACCTTC. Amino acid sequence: CAISTGGYGYTF.

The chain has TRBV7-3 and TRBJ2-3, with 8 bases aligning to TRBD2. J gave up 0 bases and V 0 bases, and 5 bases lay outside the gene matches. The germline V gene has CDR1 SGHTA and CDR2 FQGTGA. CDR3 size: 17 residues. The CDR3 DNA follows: TGTGCCAGCAGCTTAACCCCCGGGAGGGGGAGCACAGATACGCAGTATTTT. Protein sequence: CASSLTPGRGSTDTQYF.

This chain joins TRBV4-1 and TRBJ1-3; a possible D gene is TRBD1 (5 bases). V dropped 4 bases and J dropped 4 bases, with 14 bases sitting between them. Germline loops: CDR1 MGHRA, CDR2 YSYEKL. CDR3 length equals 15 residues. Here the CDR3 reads CASSPTSGAGNTIYF. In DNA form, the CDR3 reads TGCGCCAGCAGCCCTACTTCCGGGGCGGGAAACACCATATATTTT.

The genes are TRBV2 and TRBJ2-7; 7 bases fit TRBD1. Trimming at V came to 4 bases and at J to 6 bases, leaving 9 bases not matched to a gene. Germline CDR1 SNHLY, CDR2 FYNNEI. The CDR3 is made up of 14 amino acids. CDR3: CASSVRQGFGEQYF. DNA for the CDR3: TGTGCCAGCAGTGTCCGACAGGGTTTCGGCGAGCAGTACTTC.

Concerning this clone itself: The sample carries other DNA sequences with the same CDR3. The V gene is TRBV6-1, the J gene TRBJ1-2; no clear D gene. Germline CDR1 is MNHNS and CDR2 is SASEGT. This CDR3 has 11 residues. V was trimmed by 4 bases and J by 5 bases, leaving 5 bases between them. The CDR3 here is CASSVVYGYTF. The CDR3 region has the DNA TGTGCCAGCAGTGTCGTATATGGCTACACCTTC.

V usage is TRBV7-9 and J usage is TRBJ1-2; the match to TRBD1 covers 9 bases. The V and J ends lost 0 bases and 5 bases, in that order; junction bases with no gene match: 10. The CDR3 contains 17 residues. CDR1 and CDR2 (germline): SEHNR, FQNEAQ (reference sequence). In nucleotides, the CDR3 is TGTGCCAGCAGCTTAGCTGGAGGGACAGGGAGGGAGTATGGCTACACCTTC. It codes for CASSLAGGTGREYGYTF.

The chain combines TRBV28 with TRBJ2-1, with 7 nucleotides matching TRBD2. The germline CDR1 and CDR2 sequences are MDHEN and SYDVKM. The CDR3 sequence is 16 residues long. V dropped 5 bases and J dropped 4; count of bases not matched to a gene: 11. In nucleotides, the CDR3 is TGTGCCAGCAGTCCCCGGAGAGGGAGGGAATACAATGAGCAGTTCTTC. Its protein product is CASSPRRGREYNEQFF.

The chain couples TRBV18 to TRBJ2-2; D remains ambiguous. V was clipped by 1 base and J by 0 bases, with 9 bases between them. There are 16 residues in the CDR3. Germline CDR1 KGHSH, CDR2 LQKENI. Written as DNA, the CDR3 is TGTGCCAGCTCACCACAGGGTTCGTCGAACACCGGGGAGCTGTTTTTT. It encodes CASSPQGSSNTGELFF.

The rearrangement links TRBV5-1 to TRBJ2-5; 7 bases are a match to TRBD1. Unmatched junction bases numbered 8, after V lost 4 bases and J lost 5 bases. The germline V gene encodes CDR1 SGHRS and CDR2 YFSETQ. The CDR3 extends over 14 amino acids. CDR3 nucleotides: TGCGCCAGCAGCGACGACAGGGCAGGGGAGACCCAGTACTTC. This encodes CASSDDRAGETQYF.

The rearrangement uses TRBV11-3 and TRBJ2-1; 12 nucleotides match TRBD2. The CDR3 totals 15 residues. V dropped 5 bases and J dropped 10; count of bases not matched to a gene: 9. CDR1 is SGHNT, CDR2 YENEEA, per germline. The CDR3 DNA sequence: TGTGCCAGCAGCAGAGGGGGACTAGCGGGTGGGGAGCAGTTCTTC. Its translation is CASSRGGLAGGEQFF.

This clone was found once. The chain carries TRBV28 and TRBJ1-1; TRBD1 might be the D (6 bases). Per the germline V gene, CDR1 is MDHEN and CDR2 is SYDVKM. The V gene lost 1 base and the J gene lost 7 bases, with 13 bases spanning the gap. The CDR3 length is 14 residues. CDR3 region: CASSLLGGDGEAFF. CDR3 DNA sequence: TGTGCCAGCAGTTTATTAGGGGGGGATGGTGAAGCTTTCTTT.

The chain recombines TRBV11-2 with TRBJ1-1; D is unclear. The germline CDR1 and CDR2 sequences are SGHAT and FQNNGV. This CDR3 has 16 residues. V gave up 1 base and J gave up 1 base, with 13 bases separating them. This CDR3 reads CASSLALAVSNTEAFF. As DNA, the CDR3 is TGTGCCAGCAGCTTAGCGCTCGCGGTTTCGAACACTGAAGCTTTCTTT.